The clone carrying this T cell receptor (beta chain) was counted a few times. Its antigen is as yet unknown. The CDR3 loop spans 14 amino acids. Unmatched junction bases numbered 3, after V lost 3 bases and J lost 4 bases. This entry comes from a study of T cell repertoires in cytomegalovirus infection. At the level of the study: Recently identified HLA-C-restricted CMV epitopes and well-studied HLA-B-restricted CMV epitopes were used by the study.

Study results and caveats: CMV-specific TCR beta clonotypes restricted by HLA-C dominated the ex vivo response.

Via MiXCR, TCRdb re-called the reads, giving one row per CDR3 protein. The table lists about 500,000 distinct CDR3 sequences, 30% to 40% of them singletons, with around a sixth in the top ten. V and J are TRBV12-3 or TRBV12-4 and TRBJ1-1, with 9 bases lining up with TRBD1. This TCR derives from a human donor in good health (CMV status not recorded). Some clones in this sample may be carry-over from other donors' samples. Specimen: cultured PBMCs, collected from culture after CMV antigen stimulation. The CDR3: CASSFRGQGTEAFF. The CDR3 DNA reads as TGTGCCAGCAGTTTTAGGGGACAGGGCACTGAAGCTTTCTTT.